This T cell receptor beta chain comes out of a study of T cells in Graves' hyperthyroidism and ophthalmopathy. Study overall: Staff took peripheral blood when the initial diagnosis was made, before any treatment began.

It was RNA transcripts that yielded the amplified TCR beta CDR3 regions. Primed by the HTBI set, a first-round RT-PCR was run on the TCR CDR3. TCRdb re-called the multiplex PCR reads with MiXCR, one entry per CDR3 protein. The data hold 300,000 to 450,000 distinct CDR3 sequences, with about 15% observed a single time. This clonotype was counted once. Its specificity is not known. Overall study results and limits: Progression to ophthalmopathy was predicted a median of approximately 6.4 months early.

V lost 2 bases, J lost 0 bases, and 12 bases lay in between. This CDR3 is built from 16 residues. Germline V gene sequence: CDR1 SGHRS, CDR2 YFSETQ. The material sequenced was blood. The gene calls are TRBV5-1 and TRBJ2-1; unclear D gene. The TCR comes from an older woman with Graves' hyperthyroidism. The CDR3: CASSLPASGSYNEQFF. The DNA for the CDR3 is TGCGCCAGCAGCTTACCAGCTTCTGGCTCCTACAATGAGCAGTTCTTC. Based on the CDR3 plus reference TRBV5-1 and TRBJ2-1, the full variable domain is KAGVTQTPRYLIKTRGQQVTLSCSPISGHRSVSWYQQTPGQGLQFLFEYFSETQRNKGNFPGRFSGRQFSNSRSEMNVSTLELGDSALYLCASSLPASGSYNEQFFGPGTRLTVL.